This TCR beta chain was profiled in a study of T cell responses to AZD1222 COVID-19 vaccine (dated by TCRdb to about 2021). About the study as a whole: AZD1222 recipients whose second dose came at about 4 weeks and those whose second dose came at about 12 weeks were combined into one group, since spike-specific TCR depth and breadth did not differ between the two schedules. Enrollment into the trials was organized by age into subgroups of 18-55, 56-69 and 70-plus years, and those subgroups contained 148, 28 and 57 TCR-sequenced participants, respectively. A total of 233 trial participants underwent TCR sequencing, of whom 200 to 220 received two doses of AZD1222 and around 25 received two doses of the MenACWY control vaccine. The study at large found these results: Spike-specific TCR breadth and depth rose significantly after two AZD1222 doses compared with day 0 and with MenACWY recipients. Because no samples from the day 14 peak response were available, repertoires could be characterized only after the peak T cell response. The 56-69-year group was small, and its depth increase did not reach significance, likely because of low power. The vaccine-associated CD4 TCRs covered the entire spike protein, and the dominant responses fell in regions 160-218 and 743-854. Participants were mostly white British and included more females than males, and it was suggested by the authors that clonal diversity may have been underestimated. Conclusions about previously exposed vaccinees are limited because only five or six AZD1222 recipients were SARS-CoV-2 seropositive at baseline. Reportedly, almost half of the unique spike-specific TCRs recognized epitopes lying outside the regions that are mutated in the B.1.351 and B.1.1.7 variants.

Taken from cysteine to phenylalanine, the CDR3 has 16 residues. Kept here is only the CDR3 DNA, which spans 48 bases and is read in frame from base 1. Trimming at the junction amounts to 2 bases on V and 4 bases on J, and the germline ends lie 18 bases apart. According to the germline V gene, CDR1 reads MNHEY and CDR2 reads SVGAGI. The CDR3 regions of human TCRbeta chains were subjected to immunosequencing. In the paper's pipeline: Repertoire TCRs were matched against a reference library of SARS-CoV-2-specific TCRs generated with the MIRA antigen-specificity platform. Breadth was defined as the fraction of unique TCRs that were SARS-CoV-2-associated. Depth was defined as the fraction of total T cells that were SARS-CoV-2-associated. Using the MIRA data, each spike-specific TCR was mapped to the spike region that the TCR reacts to and placed in a CD4 or CD8 class. Log10-transformed breadth and depth values were compared by one-way ANOVA with Sidak's multiple comparisons tests. TCRdb stores this immuneACCESS table with in-frame sequences only. Part of the clones is absent; in the studies checked, under half of the shortfall reflects unresolved V genes, and no reason is known for the rest. V and J calls and clone size are copied from that table; D and trimming were computed from the DNA. Recorded for this sample are 95,000 to 150,000 clones; about 85% of them occurred a single time. The leading ten clones occupy around 2.4% of the sample.

Reading the label with the study, this specimen's time point is: baseline before first vaccination. Vaccinee samples came from UK trials COV001 and COV002, including a single-blind randomized controlled phase 2/3 trial of AZD1222 (ChAdOx1 nCoV-19) in healthy adults. For TCRbeta chain sequencing, PBMC samples were collected from trial participants at day 0 and at day 28 after the second dose. Points on this clone: The antigen it binds to is not known. The input lacks base qualities; no much larger clone sits a single base away.

Sample: peripheral blood, taken on day 0 of AZD1222 vaccination. This TCR was sampled from an adult in good health. Rearrangement joined TRBV6-5 to TRBJ2-7; a tentative D call is TRBD1 (6 bases match). The CDR3 reads as follows: CASSYGAGTKNYEQYF. In nucleotide form, the sequence is TGTGCCAGCAGTTACGGGGCCGGGACAAAGAATTACGAGCAGTACTTC.